The 2 T cell receptor beta chains below come from one sample, sequenced in a study of cytomegalovirus exposure and HLA in healthy donors. 13 Jbeta primers and 60 Vbeta primers were used for the PCR. TCRdb's table, derived via immunoSEQ multiplex PCR, lists solely in-frame clones and lacks some. This sample yields some 140,000 clones, of which under 10% are seen a single time; approximately 7.5% belongs to the top ten. The sample taken for sequencing was PBMCs. The receptor source for this set is a woman between 40 and 50 years old in good health and CMV-seropositive.

The chain couples TRBV19 to TRBJ1-1; 7 bases are shared with TRBD1. CDR1 LNHDA and CDR2 SQIVND come from the germline V gene (reference sequence). This CDR3 spans 13 amino acids. J gave up 1 base and V 8 bases, and 4 bases lay outside the gene matches. In DNA form, the CDR3 reads TGTGCCAGTGGGGACAGCCAGAACACTGAAGCTTTCTTT. As protein: CASGDSQNTEAFF.

J is TRBJ2-5 and V is TRBV10-1; D is ambiguous. Deletions cut 6 bases from V and 6 bases from J, with 26 bases between. This CDR3 has 17 amino acids. Germline CDR1 WNHNN, CDR2 SYGVQD (reference sequence). In DNA, the CDR3 is TGCGCCAGCAGGCCTCTTTTAGTCCAGCTAGTTTCGAAGACCCAGTACTTC. Protein sequence: CASRPLLVQLVSKTQYF.